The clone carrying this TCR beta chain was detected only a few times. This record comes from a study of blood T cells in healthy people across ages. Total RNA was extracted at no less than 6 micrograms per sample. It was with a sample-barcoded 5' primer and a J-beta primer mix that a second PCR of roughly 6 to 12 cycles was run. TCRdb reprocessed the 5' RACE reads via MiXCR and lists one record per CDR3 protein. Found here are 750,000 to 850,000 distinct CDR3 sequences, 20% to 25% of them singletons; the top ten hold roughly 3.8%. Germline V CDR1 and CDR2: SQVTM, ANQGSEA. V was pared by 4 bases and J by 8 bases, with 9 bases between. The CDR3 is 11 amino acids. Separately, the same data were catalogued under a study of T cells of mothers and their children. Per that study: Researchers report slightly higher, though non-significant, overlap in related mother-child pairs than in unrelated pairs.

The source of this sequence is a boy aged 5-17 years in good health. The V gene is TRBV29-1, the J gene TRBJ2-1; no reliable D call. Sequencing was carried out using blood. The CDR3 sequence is CSVVVLDEQFF. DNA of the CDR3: TGCAGCGTTGTAGTTCTTGATGAGCAGTTCTTC.